These T cell receptor beta chains were read from a single sample in a study of shared clonotypes between healthy human individuals. The table came from immunoSEQ multiplex PCR; TCRdb's copy has only in-frame clones and leaves some out. This sample yields some 1,900,000 clones, of which around 96% are seen a single time; more than 0.95% belongs to the top ten. Material: naive CD8+ T cells sorted from blood. These receptors were obtained from a man younger than 35 in good health. CDR3s include the opening cysteine and the closing phenylalanine or tryptophan. Each record gives: V gene, J gene, clone size, D gene, CDR3 protein, CDR3 DNA. The D gene is left open where the match is weak. Size tells how often a clone was seen (once, few, many) or the class of an expanded clone, and some rows leave it out.

>TRBV29-1|TRBJ2-3|.|.
CSVYWGGPTQYF
TGCAGCGTTTACTGGGGTGGGCCGACGCAGTATTTT
>TRBV6-1|TRBJ1-6|few|TRBD1
CASSEWAGGLTPLHF
TGTGCCAGCAGTGAATGGGCAGGGGGGTTGACACCCCTCCACTTT
>TRBV7-9|TRBJ2-2|.|.
CASSPFGPTGELFF
TGTGCCAGCAGCCCCTTCGGCCCCACCGGGGAGCTGTTTTTT
>TRBV4-1|TRBJ2-3|.|TRBD2
CASSPREFAGGPTDTQYF
TGCGCCAGCAGCCCCCGGGAATTTGCGGGAGGGCCGACAGATACGCAGTATTTT
>TRBV6-5|TRBJ1-3|once|TRBD1
CASSYLAGGSGNTIYF
TGTGCCAGCAGTTACTTAGCAGGGGGCTCTGGAAACACCATATATTTT
>TRBV30|TRBJ2-7|.|TRBD2
CAWTLAGHSSYEQYF
TGTGCCTGGACCCTAGCGGGCCACTCTTCCTACGAGCAGTACTTC
>TRBV7-2|TRBJ1-3|.|.
CASSPTLTGNTIYF
TGTGCCAGCAGCCCGACATTAACTGGAAACACCATATATTTT
>TRBV9|TRBJ2-7|.|.
CASSGGTTDYEQYF
TGTGCCAGCAGCGGAGGGACGACAGACTACGAGCAGTACTTC
>TRBV10-1|TRBJ1-5|.|.
CASSDKAGWDQPQHF
TGCGCCAGCAGTGACAAGGCAGGGTGGGATCAGCCCCAGCATTTT
>TRBV27|TRBJ1-4|.|.
CASSLLGMGTNEKLFF
TGTGCCAGCAGTTTACTGGGGATGGGAACTAATGAAAAACTGTTTTTT
>TRBV28|TRBJ2-3|.|TRBD2
CASSFPVTSGGTDTQYF
TGTGCCAGCAGCTTTCCTGTGACTAGCGGGGGCACAGATACGCAGTATTTT
>TRBV28|TRBJ1-1|.|.
CASSPRMSSLNTEAFF
TGTGCCAGCAGTCCGCGTATGAGCAGTCTTAACACTGAAGCTTTCTTT
>TRBV30|TRBJ1-1|few|.
CAWSVGGTEAFF
TGTGCCTGGAGTGTAGGGGGGACAGAAGCTTTCTTT
>TRBV7-9|TRBJ1-5|.|.
CASSLGGVLNQPQHF
TGTGCCAGCAGCTTAGGAGGGGTCCTTAATCAGCCCCAGCATTTT
>TRBV6-1|TRBJ1-6|.|.
CASSEAVGGGSYNSPLHF
TGTGCCAGCAGTGAAGCGGTAGGAGGGGGCTCCTATAATTCACCCCTCCACTTT
>TRBV5-1|TRBJ2-5|.|TRBD1
CASSFDGTGTETQYF
TGCGCCAGCAGCTTCGACGGGACAGGGACAGAGACCCAGTACTTC
>TRBV4-1|TRBJ1-2|.|TRBD1
CASSPHRGNDYGYTF
TGCGCCAGCAGCCCCCACAGGGGGAACGACTATGGCTACACCTTC
>TRBV9|TRBJ1-1|.|.
CASSGDDTGGLGKAFF
TGTGCCAGCAGCGGAGACGACACCGGGGGCCTAGGTAAAGCTTTCTTT
>TRBV4-1|TRBJ2-7|once|.
CASSQILALSYEQYF
TGCGCCAGCAGCCAAATACTAGCCCTTTCCTACGAGCAGTACTTC
>TRBV13|TRBJ2-7|.|TRBD2
CASSLRRGVAYEQYF
TGTGCCAGCAGCTTAAGGCGGGGGGTTGCCTACGAGCAGTACTTC
>TRBV5-1|TRBJ1-2|.|.
CASSYTENYGYTF
TGCGCCAGCAGCTATACAGAGAACTATGGCTACACCTTC
>TRBV2|TRBJ2-7|.|.
CASSDRGLVDEQYF
TGTGCCAGCAGTGACCGGGGTCTCGTCGACGAGCAGTACTTC
>TRBV10-3|TRBJ2-1|.|.
CAISETVGGPNEQFF
TGTGCCATCAGTGAGACAGTTGGAGGGCCCAATGAGCAGTTCTTC
>TRBV4-2|TRBJ1-6|.|.
CASSQPGRGMNSPLHF
TGTGCCAGCAGCCAGCCCGGCAGGGGAATGAATTCACCCCTCCACTTT
>TRBV6-5|TRBJ2-7|.|.
CASSYLGGSYEQYF
TGTGCCAGCAGTTACTTAGGGGGGTCATACGAGCAGTACTTC
>TRBV27|TRBJ2-7|.|TRBD1
CASSRDRVYEQYF
TGTGCCAGCAGCCGGGACAGGGTCTACGAGCAGTACTTC
>TRBV29-1|TRBJ2-6|.|.
CSVEDRAGPSGANVLTF
TGCAGCGTTGAAGATCGGGCGGGCCCCTCTGGGGCCAACGTCCTGACTTTC
>TRBV4-1|TRBJ2-7|.|TRBD1
CASSEGQGPSYEQYF
TGCGCCAGCAGCGAAGGACAGGGGCCTTCCTACGAGCAGTACTTC
>TRBV27|TRBJ2-1|.|.
CASSQGPHNEQFF
TGTGCCAGCAGTCAGGGGCCCCACAATGAGCAGTTCTTC
>TRBV27|TRBJ1-4|.|.
CASSTRVVGEKLFF
TGTGCCAGCAGTACCAGGGTAGTAGGTGAAAAACTGTTTTTT
>TRBV29-1|TRBJ1-2|.|TRBD1
CSTPGQGQGYTF
TGCAGCACCCCGGGACAGGGACAGGGCTACACCTTC
>TRBV6-1|TRBJ2-1|.|.
CASSDPGLSLYNEQFF
TGTGCCAGCAGTGATCCGGGACTCTCCCTTTACAATGAGCAGTTCTTC
>TRBV27|TRBJ2-7|.|.
CASSLWGVGYEQYF
TGTGCCAGCAGTTTATGGGGGGTCGGGTACGAGCAGTACTTC
>TRBV9|TRBJ1-2|.|.
CASSVAVDGAGGTYGYTF
TGTGCCAGCAGCGTAGCTGTTGACGGGGCCGGGGGGACCTATGGCTACACCTTC
>TRBV30|TRBJ2-7|.|TRBD2
CAWSGPSGSYEQYF
TGTGCCTGGAGTGGCCCTAGCGGGTCCTACGAGCAGTACTTC
>TRBV5-6|TRBJ2-1|.|TRBD1
CASSWDRGYNEQFF
TGTGCCAGCAGCTGGGACAGGGGGTACAATGAGCAGTTCTTC
>TRBV7-9|TRBJ2-1|.|TRBD2
CASSFTSGRPTGNEQFF
TGTGCCAGCAGCTTTACTAGCGGGAGGCCCACAGGGAATGAGCAGTTCTTC
>TRBV6-5|TRBJ1-1|.|.
CASSYDAGRAFF
TGTGCCAGCAGTTACGACGCGGGTCGGGCTTTCTTT
>TRBV7-9|TRBJ2-5|.|TRBD1
CASSLHTGAEETQYF
TGTGCCAGCAGCTTACATACAGGGGCGGAGGAGACCCAGTACTTC
>TRBV2|TRBJ2-7|.|.
CASQSGAGQTYEQYF
TGTGCCAGCCAGTCGGGGGCGGGACAGACGTACGAGCAGTACTTC
>TRBV4-3|TRBJ2-2|.|TRBD2
CASSQLDDRGGLAEGTGELFF
TGCGCCAGCAGCCAACTCGATGACAGGGGAGGACTAGCGGAGGGGACCGGGGAGCTGTTTTTT
>TRBV2|TRBJ1-4|once|.
CASSDVNWEKLFF
TGTGCCAGCAGTGACGTGAACTGGGAAAAACTGTTTTTT
>TRBV6-1|TRBJ1-2|.|TRBD1
CASSETWTGNFGYTF
TGTGCCAGCAGTGAGACCTGGACAGGAAATTTTGGCTACACCTTC
>TRBV15|TRBJ2-3|.|.
CATSREGVNTDTQYF
TGTGCCACCAGCAGAGAAGGAGTCAACACAGATACGCAGTATTTT
>TRBV5-4|TRBJ2-2|.|.
CASSLEGEGAGELFF
TGTGCCAGCAGCTTGGAGGGGGAAGGAGCCGGGGAGCTGTTTTTT
>TRBV4-3|TRBJ1-5|.|.
CASSQDVADYSNQPQHF
TGCGCCAGCAGCCAAGATGTAGCGGATTATAGCAATCAGCCCCAGCATTTT
>TRBV5-1|TRBJ2-7|.|.
CASRYRDARDEQYF
TGCGCCAGCAGGTATCGGGACGCCCGAGACGAGCAGTACTTC
>TRBV7-9|TRBJ1-6|few|.
CASSSPNSPLHF
TGTGCCAGCAGCTCGCCCAATTCACCCCTCCACTTT
>TRBV21-1|TRBJ1-2|once|.
CASYVLKGLDREKDGYTF
TGTGCCAGCTACGTATTAAAAGGTCTGGACAGGGAAAAGGATGGCTACACCTTC
>TRBV6-5|TRBJ2-2|.|.
CASSSDSTGELFF
TGTGCCAGCAGTTCCGATTCCACCGGGGAGCTGTTTTTT
>TRBV6-5|TRBJ2-1|.|TRBD2
CASSYSGLAGYNEQFF
TGTGCCAGCAGTTACTCTGGACTAGCGGGCTACAATGAGCAGTTCTTC
>TRBV6-5|TRBJ2-1|once|.
CASSRVNEQFF
TGTGCCAGCAGCAGGGTGAATGAGCAGTTCTTC
>TRBV5-8|TRBJ2-7|once|TRBD1
CASSLGQGFPYEQYF
TGTGCCAGCAGCTTGGGACAGGGGTTCCCCTACGAGCAGTACTTC
>TRBV28|TRBJ1-4|.|.
CASSERGGNKKLFF
TGTGCCAGCAGTGAGCGGGGAGGGAATAAAAAACTGTTTTTT
>TRBV9|TRBJ2-3|.|.
CASSVVGEPADTQYF
TGTGCCAGCAGCGTAGTCGGGGAACCAGCAGATACGCAGTATTTT
>TRBV5-6|TRBJ1-5|.|.
CASSFGSYPYQPQHF
TGTGCCAGCAGCTTCGGCAGCTACCCCTATCAGCCCCAGCATTTT